The clone carrying this TCR beta chain was seen only a few times. The germline V gene encodes CDR1 DFQATT and CDR2 SNEGSKA (reference sequence). The J segment lost 1 base and the V segment lost 0 bases, leaving 7 bases of the junction unmatched. This CDR3 spans 17 amino acids. These data come from a study of blood T cells in healthy people across ages. Healthy individuals of Caucasian origin from Russia, aged roughly 6 to 90, served as donors. Whenever a sample was processed, at least 6.5 million PBMCs were isolated. A second roughly 6 to 12 cycle PCR used barcoded and J-beta primers. MiXCR, run by TCRdb on the 5' RACE reads, gives a single entry per CDR3 protein. The table lists some 690,000 distinct CDR3 sequences, over 20% of them singletons.

V usage is TRBV20-1 and J usage is TRBJ2-1; 9 nucleotides agree with TRBD1. This TCR was sampled from a man between 65 and 85 years old in good health. The specimen sequenced was blood. This chain's CDR3 is CSARDRDRAYSYNEQFF. The DNA for the CDR3 is TGCAGTGCTAGAGATAGGGACAGGGCCTATTCCTACAATGAGCAGTTCTTC.